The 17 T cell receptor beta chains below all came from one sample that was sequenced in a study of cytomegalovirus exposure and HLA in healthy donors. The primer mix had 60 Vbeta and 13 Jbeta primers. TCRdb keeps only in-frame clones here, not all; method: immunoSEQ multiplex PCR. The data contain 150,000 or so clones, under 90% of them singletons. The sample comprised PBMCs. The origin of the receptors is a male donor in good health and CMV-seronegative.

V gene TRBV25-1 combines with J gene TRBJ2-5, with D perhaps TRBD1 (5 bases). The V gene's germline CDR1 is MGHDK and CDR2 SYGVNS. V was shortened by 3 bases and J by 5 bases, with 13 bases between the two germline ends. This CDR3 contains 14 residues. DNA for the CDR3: TGTGCCAGCAGTGAGGTCAGGGTTCGGGAGACCCAGTACTTC. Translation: CASSEVRVRETQYF. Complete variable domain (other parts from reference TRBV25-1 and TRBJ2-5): EADIYQTPRYLVIGTGKKITLECSQTMGHDKMYWYQQDPGMELHLIHYSYGVNSTEKGDLSSESTVSRIRTEHFPLTLESARPSHTSQYLCASSEVRVRETQYFGPGTRLLVL.

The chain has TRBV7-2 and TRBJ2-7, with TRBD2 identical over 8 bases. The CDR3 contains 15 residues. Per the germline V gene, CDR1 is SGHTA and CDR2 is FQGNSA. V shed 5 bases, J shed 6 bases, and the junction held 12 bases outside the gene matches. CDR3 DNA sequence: TGTGCCAGCAGCCCGCCGGGACTAGTTAGCTCCGAGCAGTACTTC. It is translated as CASSPPGLVSSEQYF. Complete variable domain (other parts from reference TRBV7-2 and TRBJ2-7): GAGVSQSPSNKVTEKGKDVELRCDPISGHTALYWYRQSLGQGLEFLIYFQGNSAPDKSGLPSDRFSAERTGGSVSTLTIQRTQQEDSAVYLCASSPPGLVSSEQYFGPGTRLTVT.

DNA of the CDR3: TGTGCCCGCGGGGGGGGCAATGAGCAGTTCTTC. The encoded protein is CARGGGNEQFF. V usage is TRBV6-1 and J usage is TRBJ2-1; 9 bases fit TRBD2. The germline V gene has CDR1 MNHNS and CDR2 SASEGT. V shed 11 bases, J shed 6 bases, and the junction held 2 bases outside the gene matches. This CDR3 spans 11 amino acids.

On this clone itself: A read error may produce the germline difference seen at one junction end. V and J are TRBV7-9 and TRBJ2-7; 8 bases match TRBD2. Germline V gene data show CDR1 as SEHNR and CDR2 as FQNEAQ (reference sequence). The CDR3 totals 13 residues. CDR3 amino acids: CSSSLPPGGEQYF. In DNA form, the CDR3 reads TGTTCCAGCAGCTTACCCCCGGGGGGGGAGCAGTACTTC. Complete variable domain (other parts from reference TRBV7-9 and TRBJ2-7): DTGVSQNPRHKITKRGQNVTFRCDPISEHNRLYWYRQTLGQGPEFLTYFQNEAQLEKSRLLSDRFSAERPKGSFSTLEIQRTEQGDSAMYLCSSSLPPGGEQYFGPGTRLTVT.

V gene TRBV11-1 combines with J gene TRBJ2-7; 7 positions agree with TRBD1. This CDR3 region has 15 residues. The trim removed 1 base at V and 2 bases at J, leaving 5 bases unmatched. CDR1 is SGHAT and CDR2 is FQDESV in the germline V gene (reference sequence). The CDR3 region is CASSLDGQDPYEQYF. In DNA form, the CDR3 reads TGTGCCAGCAGCTTAGATGGACAGGACCCCTACGAGCAGTACTTC.

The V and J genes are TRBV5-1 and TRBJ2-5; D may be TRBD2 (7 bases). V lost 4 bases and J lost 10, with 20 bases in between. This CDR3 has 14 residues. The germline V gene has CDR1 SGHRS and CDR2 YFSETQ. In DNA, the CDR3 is TGCGCCAGCAGCGAGGGGGGGGCGCGGTTGGGCCAGTACTTC. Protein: CASSEGGARLGQYF. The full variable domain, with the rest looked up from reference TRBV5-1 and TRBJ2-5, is KAGVTQTPRYLIKTRGQQVTLSCSPISGHRSVSWYQQTPGQGLQFLFEYFSETQRNKGNFPGRFSGRQFSNSRSEMNVSTLELGDSALYLCASSEGGARLGQYFGPGTRLLVL.

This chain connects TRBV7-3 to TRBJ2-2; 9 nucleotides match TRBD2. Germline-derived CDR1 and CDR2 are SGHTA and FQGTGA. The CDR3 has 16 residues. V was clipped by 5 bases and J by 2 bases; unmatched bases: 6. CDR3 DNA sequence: TGTGCCAGCAGCACCAAGACTAGCGGTAACACCGGGGAGCTGTTTTTT. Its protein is CASSTKTSGNTGELFF.

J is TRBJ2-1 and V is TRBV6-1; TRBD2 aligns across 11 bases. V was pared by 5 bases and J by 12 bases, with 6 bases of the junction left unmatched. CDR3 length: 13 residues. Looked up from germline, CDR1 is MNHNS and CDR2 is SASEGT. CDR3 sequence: CASSRTSGGWQFF. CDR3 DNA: TGTGCCAGCAGTCGAACTAGCGGGGGTTGGCAGTTCTTC.

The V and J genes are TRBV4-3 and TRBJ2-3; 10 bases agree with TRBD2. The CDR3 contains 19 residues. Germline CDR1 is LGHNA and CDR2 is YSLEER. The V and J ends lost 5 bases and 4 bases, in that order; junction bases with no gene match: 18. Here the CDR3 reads CASSLLTNLAGDGADTQYF. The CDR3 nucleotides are TGCGCCAGCAGCTTACTAACGAATCTAGCGGGAGATGGAGCAGATACGCAGTATTTT.

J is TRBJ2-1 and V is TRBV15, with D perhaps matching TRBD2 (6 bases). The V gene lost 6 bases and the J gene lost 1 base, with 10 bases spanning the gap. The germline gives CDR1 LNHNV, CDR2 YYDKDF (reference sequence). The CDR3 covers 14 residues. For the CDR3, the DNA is TGTGCCACCAGTCCAGCGGGTTCCTACAATGAGCAGTTCTTC. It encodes CATSPAGSYNEQFF.

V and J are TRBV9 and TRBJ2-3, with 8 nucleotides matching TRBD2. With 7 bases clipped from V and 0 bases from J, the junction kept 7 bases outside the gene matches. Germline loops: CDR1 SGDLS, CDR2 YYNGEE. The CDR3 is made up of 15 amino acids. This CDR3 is CASATSGSSTDTQYF. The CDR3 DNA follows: TGTGCCAGCGCCACTAGCGGCTCTAGCACAGATACGCAGTATTTT.

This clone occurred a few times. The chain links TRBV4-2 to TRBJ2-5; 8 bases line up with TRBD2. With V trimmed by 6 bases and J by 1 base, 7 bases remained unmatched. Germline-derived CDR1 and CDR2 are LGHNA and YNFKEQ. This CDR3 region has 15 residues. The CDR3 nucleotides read TGTGCCAGCAGAGATGTTAGCGGGGTCCAAGAGACCCAGTACTTC. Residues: CASRDVSGVQETQYF.

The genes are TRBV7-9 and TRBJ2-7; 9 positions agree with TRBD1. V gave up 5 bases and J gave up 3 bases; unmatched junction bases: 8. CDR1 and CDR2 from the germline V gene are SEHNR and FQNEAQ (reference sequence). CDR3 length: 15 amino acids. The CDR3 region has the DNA TGTGCCAGCAGCGGCGCGGACAGGGGAAACTACGAGCAGTACTTC. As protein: CASSGADRGNYEQYF.

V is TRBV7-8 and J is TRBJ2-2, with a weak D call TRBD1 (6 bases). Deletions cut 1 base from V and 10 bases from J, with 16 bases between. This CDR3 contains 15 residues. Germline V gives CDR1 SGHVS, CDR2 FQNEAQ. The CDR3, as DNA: TGTGCCAGCAGCTTAGGAGCTGAGGGGGTTTCGGAGCTGTTTTTT. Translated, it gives CASSLGAEGVSELFF.

This CDR3 reads CASGLVFSRGGTGEQYF. In DNA form, the CDR3 reads TGTGCTAGTGGTTTGGTATTTTCCCGGGGAGGTACGGGGGAGCAGTACTTC. The V gene is TRBV12-5, the J gene TRBJ2-7; a weak D match, TRBD2 (6 bases). The CDR3 runs to 17 residues. V lost 0 bases, J lost 7 bases, and 22 bases lay in between. CDR1 is LGHNT, CDR2 FRNRAP, per germline. The full variable domain, completed using reference TRBV12-5 and TRBJ2-7, is DARVTQTPRHKVTEMGQEVTMRCQPILGHNTVFWYRQTMMQGLELLAYFRNRAPLDDSGMPKDRFSAEMPDATLATLKIQPSEPRDSAVYFCASGLVFSRGGTGEQYFGPGTRLTVT.

This chain's CDR3 is CASSYSPGGNTGELFF. In DNA form, the CDR3 reads TGTGCCAGCAGTTACTCCCCAGGGGGAAACACCGGGGAGCTGTTTTTT. The rearrangement joins TRBV6-5 to TRBJ2-2; TRBD1 matches at 7 bases. There are 16 residues in the CDR3. Losses at the gene ends were 0 bases for V and 2 bases for J; bases not matched to a gene: 3. Germline-derived CDR1 and CDR2 are MNHEY and SVGAGI.

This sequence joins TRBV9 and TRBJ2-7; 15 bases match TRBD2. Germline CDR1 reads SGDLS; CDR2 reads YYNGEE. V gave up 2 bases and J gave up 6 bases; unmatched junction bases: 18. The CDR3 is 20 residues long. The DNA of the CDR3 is TGTGCCAGCAGCGTGGGCGACGGACTAGCGGGAGGGCCTAAGTATATCGAGCAGTACTTC. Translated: CASSVGDGLAGGPKYIEQYF.